Presented here are 24 T cell receptor beta chains from one specimen sequenced in a study of blood T cell repertoires in COVID-19. The method was immunoSEQ multiplex PCR; TCRdb's version includes in-frame clones alone and lacks a portion of them. The profile shows about 88,000 clones, roughly 84% of them singletons. Sequencing used peripheral blood. The receptors were sampled from a woman between 65 and 79 years old with acute or convalescent COVID-19.

J is TRBJ1-5 and V is TRBV3-1 (or the pseudogene TRBV3-2); D gene uncertain. This CDR3 comprises 15 residues. The V end lost 0 bases, the J end lost 9 bases, and 15 bases lay between the germline ends. CDR1 LGHDT and CDR2 YNNKEL come from the germline V gene (reference sequence). DNA of the CDR3: TGTGCCAGCAGCCAAGATCCGTCCGGAGAGCGGCCCCAGCATTTT. Amino acid sequence: CASSQDPSGERPQHF.

The gene calls are TRBV29-1 and TRBJ2-3; 9 bases line up with TRBD1. With 0 bases clipped from V and 4 bases from J, the junction kept 14 bases outside the gene matches. The CDR3 is 18 amino acids. The germline gives CDR1 SQVTM, CDR2 ANQGSEA. The CDR3 bases are TGCAGCGTTGAAGAATGGGGGCCCGGGACAGGGATCGCAGATACGCAGTATTTT. Translating gives CSVEEWGPGTGIADTQYF.

The chain uses TRBV2 and TRBJ2-1; 8 bases line up with TRBD1. Germline lookup yields CDR1 SNHLY and CDR2 FYNNEI. The CDR3 is 15 amino acids. The trim removed 7 bases at V and 3 bases at J, leaving 8 bases unmatched. As DNA, the CDR3 is TGTGCCAGCAAACCAGGGGGCGACATCTACAATGAGCAGTTCTTC. Amino acid sequence: CASKPGGDIYNEQFF.

The rearrangement links TRBV6-5 to TRBJ2-7; perhaps TRBD2 as D (5 bases). V was pared by 2 bases and J by 2 bases, with 13 bases between. CDR1 and CDR2 from the germline V gene are MNHEY and SVGAGI. The CDR3 runs 15 residues. CDR3 coding DNA: TGTGCCAGCAGTTACGGTGTCGGGAAGACCTACGAGCAGTACGTC. This translates into CASSYGVGKTYEQYV.

V and J are TRBV7-2 and TRBJ2-3; D is uncertain. The CDR3 length is 13 residues. V was pared by 6 bases and J by 1 base, with 8 bases between. The V gene's germline CDR1 is SGHTA and CDR2 FQGNSA. As DNA, the CDR3 is TGTGCCAGCAGTTCGGAGCGCACAGATACGCAGTATTTT. This codes for CASSSERTDTQYF.

This chain uses TRBV6-1 with TRBJ2-3; TRBD2 might be the D (7 bases). Germline V gene data show CDR1 as MNHNS and CDR2 as SASEGT. The CDR3 loop spans 17 amino acids. V was cut by 0 bases and J by 4 bases, with 17 bases left in between. CDR3 sequence (DNA): TGTGCCAGCAGTGAAGCGTTTGGGGGGGGGCTCCCAGATACGCAGTATTTT. This sequence encodes CASSEAFGGGLPDTQYF.

This rearrangement joins TRBV27 to TRBJ1-4, with no clear D. The CDR3 sequence is 12 residues long. From germline, CDR1 is MNHEY and CDR2 SMNVEV (reference sequence). The V end lost 7 bases, the J end lost 5 bases, and 8 bases lay between the germline ends. The CDR3, as DNA: TGTGCCAGCAAGAGGGTAAATGAAAAACTGTTTTTT. This encodes CASKRVNEKLFF.

This clone has only a few counts. The chain links TRBV30 to TRBJ1-5; TRBD1 might be the D (5 bases). V was cut by 1 base and J by 3 bases, with 10 bases left in between. The CDR3 sequence is 14 residues long. CDR1 and CDR2 from the germline V gene are GTSNPN and SVGIG (reference sequence). The CDR3 sequence: CAWSGGLVNQPQHF. The CDR3 DNA is TGTGCCTGGAGTGGGGGACTGGTCAATCAGCCCCAGCATTTT.

This chain uses TRBV5-1 with TRBJ2-2; 9 bases map to TRBD1. Losses at the gene ends were 7 bases for V and 2 bases for J; bases not matched to a gene: 9. Germline V gene sequence: CDR1 SGHRS, CDR2 YFSETQ. CDR3 size: 16 residues. As DNA, the CDR3 is TGCGCCAGCCGGGACAGGGTCGACCGCAACACCGGGGAGCTGTTTTTT. It specifies CASRDRVDRNTGELFF.

The J gene is TRBJ1-4, the V gene TRBV7-8; D is unresolved. The germline V and J ends were trimmed by 5 bases and 8 bases, with 21 bases remaining between them. CDR3 size: 16 residues. Per germline, CDR1 SGHVS and CDR2 FQNEAQ. This CDR3 reads CASSPTTGGFGEKLFF. DNA of the CDR3: TGTGCCAGCAGCCCTACTACGGGAGGGTTTGGGGAAAAACTGTTTTTT. Full variable domain (rest looked up from reference TRBV7-8 and TRBJ1-4): GAGVSQSPRYKVAKRGQDVALRCDPISGHVSLFWYQQALGQGPEFLTYFQNEAQLDKSGLPSDRFFAERPEGSVSTLKIQRTQQEDSAVYLCASSPTTGGFGEKLFFGSGTQLSVL.

V is TRBV9 and J is TRBJ2-3; the match to TRBD2 covers 7 bases. The junction had 7 bases not matched to a gene; V was cut back by 7 bases and J by 2 bases. The CDR3 extends over 14 amino acids. The V gene's germline CDR1 is SGDLS and CDR2 YYNGEE. For the CDR3, the DNA is TGTGCCAGCGGCATAGGACTAGTCACAGATACGCAGTATTTT. Translating it yields CASGIGLVTDTQYF. The full variable domain, its missing parts supplied by reference TRBV9 and TRBJ2-3, is DSGVTQTPKHLITATGQRVTLRCSPRSGDLSVYWYQQSLDQGLQFLIQYYNGEERAKGNILERFSAQQFPDLHSELNLSSLELGDSALYFCASGIGLVTDTQYFGPGTRLTVL.

The chain has TRBV6-1 and TRBJ2-3; the match to TRBD2 covers 11 bases. The ends lost 4 bases at V and 2 bases at J; junction bases unmatched: 5. CDR1 is MNHNS, CDR2 SASEGT, per germline. This CDR3 is built from 16 residues. CDR3 sequence reads: CASSALAGGVTDTQYF. The CDR3 nucleotides read TGTGCCAGCAGTGCCCTAGCGGGGGGCGTCACAGATACGCAGTATTTT.

The chain joins TRBV19 to TRBJ1-2, with D unclear. CDR1 is LNHDA, CDR2 SQIVND, per germline (reference sequence). The length of the CDR3 is 14 residues. V lost 5 bases, J lost 1 base, and 11 bases lay in between. The CDR3 loop is CASSAGLNNYGYTF. The CDR3 region has the DNA TGTGCCAGTAGTGCAGGACTGAATAACTATGGCTACACCTTC. The full variable domain, in which reference TRBV19 and TRBJ1-2 provide the parts outside the CDR3, is DGGITQSPKYLFRKEGQNVTLSCEQNLNHDAMYWYRQDPGQGLRLIYYSQIVNDFQKGDIAEGYSVSREKKESFPLTVTSAQKNPTAFYLCASSAGLNNYGYTFGSGTRLTVV.

This chain connects TRBV3-1 (or the pseudogene TRBV3-2) to TRBJ2-5, with 9 bases matching TRBD2. CDR1 is LGHDT and CDR2 is YNNKEL in the germline V gene (reference sequence). The CDR3 runs 13 residues. V dropped 9 bases and J dropped 2; count of bases not matched to a gene: 4. CDR3 sequence: CASLLAGQETQYF. The CDR3 DNA follows: TGTGCCAGTCTTCTAGCGGGACAAGAGACCCAGTACTTC.

The CDR3 spells CSASRGQAESYGYTF. The CDR3 bases are TGCAGTGCTAGTCGGGGACAGGCGGAATCTTATGGCTACACCTTC. The chain uses TRBV20-1 and TRBJ1-2, with TRBD1 identical over 8 bases. Germline V gives CDR1 DFQATT, CDR2 SNEGSKA (reference sequence). The CDR3 covers 15 residues. Trimming removed 3 bases from V and 5 bases from J; junction bases left unmatched: 11.

V and J are TRBV21-1 and TRBJ2-5; TRBD2 is taken as the D call from the table, unchecked against the DNA. TRBV21-1 is an annotated pseudogene. The CDR3 contains 15 residues. DNA of the CDR3: TGTGCCAGCAGCAAAGGGGGAGCGGGGGGCGCGACCCAGTACTTC. Translation: CASSKGGAGGATQYF.

The chain carries TRBV2 and TRBJ1-2, with 10 bases lining up with TRBD1. In germline, CDR1 is SNHLY, CDR2 FYNNEI. The V gene end was trimmed by 6 bases and the J gene end by 14 bases; junction bases not matched to a gene: 9. The CDR3 sequence is 12 residues long. The CDR3 region is CASSGTGDAGTF. The CDR3, as DNA: TGTGCCAGCAGCGGGACAGGGGATGCGGGGACCTTC.

The chain couples TRBV9 to TRBJ2-3, with TRBD2 matching 10 bases. The length of the CDR3 is 16 residues. From germline, CDR1 is SGDLS and CDR2 YYNGEE. V lost 4 bases to trimming and J lost 2 bases; unmatched junction nucleotides: 7. DNA of the CDR3: TGTGCCAGCAGCTCCAGCGGGGGGGCCACCACAGATACGCAGTATTTT. Encoded protein: CASSSSGGATTDTQYF.

The V gene is TRBV2, the J gene TRBJ2-1; 9 bases are shared with TRBD1. J lost 4 bases, V lost 2 bases, and 3 bases had no gene match. Germline assignment: CDR1 SNHLY and CDR2 FYNNEI. CDR3 size: 15 residues. CDR3 coding DNA: TGTGCCAGCAGTGAAAGGGACAGGGAATACAATGAGCAGTTCTTC. Protein sequence: CASSERDREYNEQFF.

This rearrangement joins TRBV6-2 or TRBV6-3 to TRBJ1-5; D uncertain. There are 16 residues in the CDR3. Per germline, CDR1 MNHEY and CDR2 SVGEGT. Trimming left V 0 bases short and J 5 bases short, with 14 bases between. This CDR3 is CASSYSRQTFDQPQHF. The CDR3 coding sequence is TGTGCCAGCAGTTACTCTAGGCAGACTTTTGATCAGCCCCAGCATTTT.

The rearrangement joins TRBV6-2 or TRBV6-3 to TRBJ2-1; 7 nucleotides match TRBD1. Looked up from germline, CDR1 is MNHEY and CDR2 is SVGEGT. Trimming took 5 bases from V and 6 from J; bases not matched to a gene: 10. CDR3 length: 15 residues. The DNA of the CDR3 is TGTGCCAGCAGTCCCGGACAGGTACCCCTCAATGAGCAGTTCTTC. This translates into CASSPGQVPLNEQFF.

J is TRBJ1-3 and V is TRBV30; D unclear. V dropped 1 base and J dropped 0 bases, with 7 bases sitting between them. CDR3 length: 14 amino acids. Germline assignment: CDR1 GTSNPN and CDR2 SVGIG (reference sequence). In DNA form, the CDR3 reads TGTGCCTGGAGTGCGTCGTCCTCTGGAAACACCATATATTTT. Translation: CAWSASSSGNTIYF.

This clone was detected only a few times. The chain links TRBV7-2 to TRBJ2-3; D is unclear. This CDR3 is built from 12 residues. V was shortened by 1 base and J by 12 bases, with 11 bases between the two germline ends. Germline values: CDR1 SGHTA, CDR2 FQGNSA. CDR3 sequence reads: CASSLGQHRQYF. CDR3 nucleotide sequence: TGTGCCAGCAGCTTAGGGCAACATCGCCAGTATTTT.

The chain carries TRBV15 and TRBJ2-1; 11 bases map to TRBD1. The J segment lost 3 bases and the V segment lost 0 bases, leaving 7 bases of the junction unmatched. This CDR3 comprises 18 residues. CDR1 is LNHNV, CDR2 YYDKDF, per germline (reference sequence). This CDR3 reads CATSRDSGGTGGYNEQFF. The DNA of the CDR3 is TGTGCCACCAGCAGAGATTCGGGAGGGACAGGGGGCTACAATGAGCAGTTCTTC.